This T cell receptor (beta chain) was profiled in a study of blood T cell repertoires in COVID-19. This clone was seen once. One end of the junction fails to match germline, which may point to a read error. Only in-frame clones appear in the TCRdb table, and some are missing; sequencing was by immunoSEQ multiplex PCR. The sample lists over 200,000 clones; approximately 85% were seen once. Residents of 24 US areas, aged about 18 to 95 years, made up the participants. Categorization into cohorts depended on clinical history that participants reported. This TCR was recovered from a woman in her fifties or sixties who had recovered from COVID-19. The specimen was PBMCs or T cells enriched from blood (not recorded which).

Written as DNA, the CDR3 is TGTGCTAGCAGCTTAGCCCGGGAGGCCGGGGAGCTGTTTTTT. It yields the protein CASSLAREAGELFF. The chain is built from TRBV7-7 and TRBJ2-2, with 7 bases aligning to TRBD2. The germline CDR1 and CDR2 sequences are SSHAT and FNYEAQ (reference sequence). The CDR3 is 14 residues long. The whole variable domain, filled in from reference TRBV7-7 and TRBJ2-2, reads GAGVSQSPRYKVTKRGQDVTLRCDPISSHATLYWYQQALGQGPEFLTYFNYEAQPDKSGLPSDRFSAERPEGSISTLTIQRTEQRDSAMYRCASSLAREAGELFFGEGSRLTVL.